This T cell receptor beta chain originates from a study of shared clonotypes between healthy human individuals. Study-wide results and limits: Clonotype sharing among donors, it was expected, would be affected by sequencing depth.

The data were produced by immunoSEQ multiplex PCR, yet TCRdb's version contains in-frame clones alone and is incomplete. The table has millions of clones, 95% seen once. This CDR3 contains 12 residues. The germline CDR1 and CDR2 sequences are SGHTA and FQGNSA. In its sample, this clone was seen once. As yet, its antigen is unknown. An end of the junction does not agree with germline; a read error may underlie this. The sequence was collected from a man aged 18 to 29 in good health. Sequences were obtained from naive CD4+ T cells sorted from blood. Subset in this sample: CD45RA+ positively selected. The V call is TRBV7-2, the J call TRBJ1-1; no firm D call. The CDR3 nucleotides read TGTGCCAGCAGCCCTCCGAACAGTGAAGCTTTCTTT. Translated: CASSPPNSEAFF.